One and the same sample provided the 26 T cell receptor beta chains below, sequenced in a study of shared clonotypes between healthy human individuals. Assay: immunoSEQ multiplex PCR; the TCRdb copy retains only in-frame clones and omits some. The repertoire holds under 2,500,000 clones, approximately 96% seen once, with roughly 0.13% in the top ten. The sequenced material came from naive CD4+ T cells sorted from blood. Subset described: CD45RA+ positively selected. The receptors were gathered from a man aged 18 to 29 in good health.

This chain joins TRBV11-2 and TRBJ2-4; 9 bases match TRBD1. With V trimmed by 5 bases and J by 7 bases, 12 bases remained unmatched. CDR1 is SGHAT and CDR2 is FQNNGV in the germline V gene. This CDR3 has 16 amino acids. The CDR3 is CASSAPGQGPVNIQYF. The CDR3 nucleotides read TGTGCCAGCAGCGCCCCGGGACAGGGCCCTGTGAACATTCAGTACTTC.

The chain combines TRBV9 with TRBJ2-5, with 9 bases fitting TRBD1. CDR3 length equals 15 residues. With V trimmed by 3 bases and J by 5 bases, 8 bases remained unmatched. CDR1 and CDR2 (germline): SGDLS, YYNGEE. This CDR3 is CASSGPGQGGETQYF. The CDR3 DNA sequence: TGTGCCAGCAGCGGACCGGGACAGGGTGGGGAGACCCAGTACTTC.

This chain uses TRBV10-3 with TRBJ2-5, with D unresolved. V lost 0 bases and J lost 1, with 9 bases in between. The CDR3 length is 15 residues. Germline V gene sequence: CDR1 ENHRY, CDR2 SYGVKD. CDR3 sequence reads: CAISESSASQETQYF. In DNA form, the CDR3 reads TGTGCCATCAGTGAGTCGTCAGCCAGCCAAGAGACCCAGTACTTC.

The gene calls are TRBV5-1 and TRBJ1-6; 8 bases are a match to TRBD1. This CDR3 spans 16 amino acids. The V gene's germline CDR1 is SGHRS and CDR2 YFSETQ. The V segment lost 0 bases and the J segment 9 bases; nucleotides outside the gene matches: 8. CDR3 region: CASSLESQGAGSPLHF. The CDR3 DNA follows: TGCGCCAGCAGCTTGGAGTCCCAGGGGGCTGGTTCACCCCTCCACTTT.

This chain links TRBV2 with TRBJ2-1; D gene ambiguous. CDR1 is SNHLY and CDR2 is FYNNEI in the germline V gene. The CDR3 covers 15 residues. Trimming took off 7 bases at V and 0 bases at J, with 13 bases between the two ends. CDR3 DNA sequence: TGTGCCAGCATGAGCGAGGTGCTCTCCTACAATGAGCAGTTCTTC. It translates to CASMSEVLSYNEQFF.

This chain joins TRBV7-6 and TRBJ1-3; D call uncertain. The V gene lost 4 bases and the J gene lost 2 bases, with 12 bases spanning the gap. Germline CDR1 SGHVS, CDR2 FNYEAQ. There are 15 residues in the CDR3. The CDR3 nucleotides are TGTGCCAGCAGCTCCCCGTCTAGCCCTGGAAACACCATATATTTT. This translates into CASSSPSSPGNTIYF. The entire variable domain, with the rest obtained from reference TRBV7-6 and TRBJ1-3, is as follows: GAGVSQSPRYKVTKRGQDVALRCDPISGHVSLYWYRQALGQGPEFLTYFNYEAQQDKSGLPNDRFSAERPEGSISTLTIQRTEQRDSAMYRCASSSPSSPGNTIYFGEGSWLTVV.

This chain's CDR3 is CASSRGRGADEQFF. As DNA, the CDR3 is TGTGCCAGCAGTAGAGGACGGGGAGCCGATGAGCAGTTCTTC. The chain employs TRBV2 and TRBJ2-1, with D maybe TRBD2 (5 bases). This CDR3 comprises 14 residues. Germline-derived CDR1 and CDR2 are SNHLY and FYNNEI. V lost 5 bases and J lost 8, with 16 bases in between.

Comment on this clone: At the DNA level, this CDR3 is encoded by other sequences in the same sample as well. The rearrangement links TRBV6-5 to TRBJ2-3; D remains ambiguous. The CDR3 contains 11 residues. The V end lost 6 bases, the J end lost 2 bases, and 3 bases lay between the germline ends. The germline gives CDR1 MNHEY, CDR2 SVGAGI. The CDR3 sequence is CASSHTDTQYF. CDR3 in DNA: TGTGCCAGCAGCCACACAGATACGCAGTATTTT.

This chain links TRBV19 with TRBJ1-2, with 10 bases fitting TRBD1. Per the germline V gene, CDR1 is LNHDA and CDR2 is SQIVND (reference sequence). There are 16 residues in the CDR3. V was pared by 5 bases and J by 5 bases, with 11 bases of the junction left unmatched. The CDR3 spells CASSASPDRGWYGYTF. DNA of the CDR3: TGTGCCAGTAGTGCATCCCCGGACAGGGGGTGGTATGGCTACACCTTC.

The J gene is TRBJ2-2, the V gene TRBV7-3; a weak D match, TRBD1 (5 bases). The CDR3 is made up of 16 amino acids. From germline, CDR1 is SGHTA and CDR2 FQGTGA. Trimming shortened V by 2 bases and J by 0 bases, and 10 bases separated the two germline ends. CDR3 DNA sequence: TGTGCCAGCAGCTTAGACCCCAGGGCGAACACCGGGGAGCTGTTTTTT. Its translation: CASSLDPRANTGELFF.

The chain combines TRBV6-1 with TRBJ2-3; D remains ambiguous. This CDR3 has 13 amino acids. Germline V gene lookup returns CDR1 MNHNS and CDR2 SASEGT. The V and J ends lost 8 bases and 0 bases respectively, with 9 bases between them. CDR3 in amino acids: CASPGSSTDTQYF. The CDR3 region has the DNA TGTGCCAGCCCTGGCTCTAGCACAGATACGCAGTATTTT.

The chain links TRBV6-6 to TRBJ2-5; D tentatively reads TRBD1 or TRBD2 (5 bases each). Trimming took 10 bases from V and 3 from J, leaving 12 bases between them. The germline CDR1 and CDR2 sequences are MNHNY and SVGAGI (reference sequence). The CDR3 sequence is 12 residues long. The CDR3 is CANTRGEETQYF. CDR3 DNA sequence: TGTGCCAACACAAGAGGGGAAGAGACCCAGTACTTC.

Concerning this clone itself: Compared with germline, one end of the junction differs, possibly owing to a read error. CDR3 in amino acids: CASSQWGRGRLIF. In nucleotides, the CDR3 is TGCGCCAGCAGCCAGTGGGGGAGGGGGCGTTTAATCTTC. The chain links TRBV4-1 to TRBJ2-1, with D perhaps matching TRBD1 or TRBD2 (7 bases each). The CDR3 extends over 13 amino acids. Germline CDR1 MGHRA, CDR2 YSYEKL.

The CDR3 reads CATKGRANQPQHF. In DNA, the CDR3 is TGTGCCACTAAAGGGAGGGCTAATCAGCCCCAGCATTTT. This chain uses TRBV25-1 with TRBJ1-5; D not certain. From germline, CDR1 is MGHDK and CDR2 SYGVNS. The ends were cut back, 10 bases at V and 4 bases at J, with 14 bases in the middle. This CDR3 spans 13 amino acids.

This clone was seen a handful of times. CDR3 DNA: TGTGCCTGGCGGGACACGGAGTATCAGCCCCAGCATTTT. It specifies CAWRDTEYQPQHF. The chain couples TRBV30 to TRBJ1-5; TRBD1 is a possible D gene (6 bases). CDR1 is GTSNPN and CDR2 is SVGIG in the germline V gene (reference sequence). This CDR3 has 13 amino acids. V was pared by 5 bases and J by 5 bases, with 13 bases between.

With respect to this clone: Different DNA sequences within this sample yield the same CDR3. The chain is built from TRBV10-3 and TRBJ1-3; D gene uncertain. The CDR3 sequence is 14 residues long. Trimming pared 3 bases from V and 4 bases from J, leaving 10 bases between. Germline V lookup: CDR1 ENHRY, CDR2 SYGVKD. In nucleotides, the CDR3 is TGTGCCATCAGTGAAAGTAGTAGCGGAAACACCATATATTTT. Translating gives CAISESSSGNTIYF.

This clone was found once. CDR3 nucleotides: TGTGCCAGCTTACGGACAGGGAACATGAACACTGAAGCTTTCTTT. It specifies CASLRTGNMNTEAFF. The rearrangement joins TRBV18 to TRBJ1-1, with 8 bases lining up with TRBD1. The CDR3 has 15 residues. V lost 7 bases and J lost 0; bases outside the gene matches: 7. Germline CDR1 KGHSH, CDR2 LQKENI.

The chain employs TRBV5-1 and TRBJ2-3; D ambiguous. V lost 3 bases and J 3 bases, leaving 8 bases between the germline ends. The CDR3 has 13 residues. Germline lookup yields CDR1 SGHRS and CDR2 YFSETQ. The DNA of the CDR3 is TGCGCCAGCAGCTCCATGGGGACAGATACGCAGTATTTT. Encoded protein: CASSSMGTDTQYF.

This chain links TRBV6-5 with TRBJ2-5; a weak D match, TRBD2 (6 bases). Germline values: CDR1 MNHEY, CDR2 SVGAGI. CDR3 length equals 16 residues. The V gene lost 3 bases and the J gene lost 5 bases, with 19 bases spanning the gap. The CDR3 region is CASSYSPSGVGETQYF. As DNA, the CDR3 is TGTGCCAGCAGTTATTCCCCCTCGGGGGTAGGTGAGACCCAGTACTTC.

This clone was counted a single time. V is TRBV4-1 and J is TRBJ2-1, with 11 positions matching TRBD1. In germline, CDR1 is MGHRA, CDR2 YSYEKL. V dropped 1 base and J dropped 8; count of bases not matched to a gene: 4. The CDR3 runs to 15 residues. CDR3 sequence (DNA): TGCGCCAGCAGCCAAGCGGGACAGGGGGTGCATGAGCAGTTCTTC. Its translation: CASSQAGQGVHEQFF.

The chain combines TRBV2 with TRBJ1-1; D not certain. Germline V CDR1 and CDR2: SNHLY, FYNNEI. The V gene lost 5 bases and the J gene lost 1 base, with 8 bases spanning the gap. The CDR3 is 13 amino acids. CDR3 sequence: CASSWAENTEAFF. The CDR3 DNA reads TGTGCCAGCAGTTGGGCCGAGAACACTGAAGCTTTCTTT.

The chain couples TRBV9 to TRBJ2-5; possible D gene TRBD2, 6 bases. CDR1 and CDR2 (germline): SGDLS, YYNGEE. V gave up 4 bases and J gave up 0 bases, with 10 bases separating them. There are 14 residues in the CDR3. CDR3 region: CASSKEGNQETQYF. The CDR3, as DNA: TGTGCCAGCAGCAAGGAGGGGAACCAAGAGACCCAGTACTTC.

This clone was detected once. This CDR3 reads CASEGVGSQPQHF. CDR3 nucleotide sequence: TGTGCCAGCGAGGGGGTGGGGTCCCAGCCCCAGCATTTT. J is TRBJ1-5 and V is TRBV2; D is perhaps TRBD1 (6 bases). This CDR3 has 13 residues. Germline V CDR1 and CDR2: SNHLY, FYNNEI. The V gene lost 8 bases and the J gene lost 7 bases, with 15 bases spanning the gap.

V gene TRBV4-1 combines with J gene TRBJ2-7, with D tentatively TRBD1 (6 bases). V was shortened by 1 base and J by 7 bases, with 11 bases between the two germline ends. The germline CDR1 and CDR2 sequences are MGHRA and YSYEKL. The CDR3 runs to 13 residues. This chain's CDR3 is CASSQVQGQEQYF. In DNA, the CDR3 is TGCGCCAGCAGCCAAGTACAGGGCCAGGAGCAGTACTTC.

The rearrangement uses TRBV7-2 and TRBJ1-6, with TRBD1 matching over 10 bases. V lost 3 bases and J lost 9; bases outside the gene matches: 2. The CDR3 loop spans 14 amino acids. Germline-derived CDR1 and CDR2 are SGHTA and FQGNSA. CDR3 amino acids: CASSFRDRGSPLHF. The CDR3, as DNA: TGTGCCAGCAGCTTCCGGGACAGGGGTTCACCCCTCCACTTT.

V is TRBV5-1 and J is TRBJ1-2, with D maybe TRBD1 (5 bases). Trimming cost V 1 base and J 4 bases, with 11 bases left between them. The germline V gene encodes CDR1 SGHRS and CDR2 YFSETQ. The CDR3 contains 14 residues. The CDR3 sequence is CASSLLLRGYGYTF. The CDR3 region has the DNA TGCGCCAGCAGCTTGCTCCTAAGGGGCTATGGCTACACCTTC.